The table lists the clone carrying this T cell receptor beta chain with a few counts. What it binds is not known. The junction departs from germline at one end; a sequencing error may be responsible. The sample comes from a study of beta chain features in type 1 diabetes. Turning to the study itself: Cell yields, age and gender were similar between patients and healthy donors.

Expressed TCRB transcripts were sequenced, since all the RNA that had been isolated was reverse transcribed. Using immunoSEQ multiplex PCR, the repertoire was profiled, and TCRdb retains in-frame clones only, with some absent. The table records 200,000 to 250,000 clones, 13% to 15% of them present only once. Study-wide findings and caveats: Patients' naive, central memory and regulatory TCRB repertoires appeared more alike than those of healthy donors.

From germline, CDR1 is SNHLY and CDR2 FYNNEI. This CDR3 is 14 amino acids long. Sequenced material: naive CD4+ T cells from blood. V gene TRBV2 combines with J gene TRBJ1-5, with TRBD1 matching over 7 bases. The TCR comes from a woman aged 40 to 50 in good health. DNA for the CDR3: TGTGCCAGCAACAGGGACAGTAGCTATCAGCCCCAGCATTTT. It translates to CASNRDSSYQPQHF. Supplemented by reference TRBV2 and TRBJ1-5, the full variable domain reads EPEVTQTPSHQVTQMGQEVILRCVPISNHLYFYWYRQILGQKVEFLVSFYNNEISEKSEIFDDQFSVERPDGSNFTLKIRSTKLEDSAMYFCASNRDSSYQPQHFGDGTRLSIL.